A selection of T cell receptor beta chains follows, all from one sample in a study of T cells after somatic rescue of genetic block. The protocol was immunoSEQ multiplex PCR, while the TCRdb copy is restricted to in-frame clones and leaves out a portion. The sample has about 120,000 clones; about 89% are singletons. Material for sequencing was peripheral blood mononuclear cells (PBMCs). These receptors all stem from a young woman. Both conserved end residues are part of each CDR3. Each record gives: clone size, V gene, D gene, J gene, CDR3 DNA, CDR3 protein. The D gene is left open where the match is weak. Clone size appears in some rows only: once, few, many, or a class for an expanded clone.

.	TRBV19	.	TRBJ1-4	TGTGCCAGTAGGAGTAGTGCAGCCCGAGCTAATGAAAAACTGTTTTTT	CASRSSAARANEKLFF
once	TRBV7-9	.	TRBJ2-3	TGTGCCAGCAGCTACGGCGGTGGCACAGATACGCAGTATTTT	CASSYGGGTDTQYF
.	TRBV9	TRBD2	TRBJ2-3	TGTGCCAGCAGCCTAGGGACTAGCGGGGGGCGGGATACGCAGTATTTT	CASSLGTSGGRDTQYF
.	TRBV6-5	.	TRBJ1-4	TGTGCCAGCAGTTACTCGACGCTTGATGAAAAACTGTTTTTT	CASSYSTLDEKLFF
.	TRBV5-1	.	TRBJ1-1	TGCGCCAGCAGCGCACAGGGTAGGGAGAACACTGAAGCTTTCTTT	CASSAQGRENTEAFF
once	TRBV10-3	.	TRBJ1-5	TGTGCCATCAGTGACCACCTGAGGGGTCCCAATCAGCCCCAGCATTTT	CAISDHLRGPNQPQHF
.	TRBV4-1	TRBD1	TRBJ2-7	TGCGCCAGCAGCCGGGACAGGGCCACCTACGAGCAGTACTTC	CASSRDRATYEQYF
.	TRBV5-1	TRBD1	TRBJ1-1	TGCGCCAGCAGCCCCGGGACAGGGAGCACTGAAGCTTTCTTT	CASSPGTGSTEAFF
.	TRBV7-7	.	TRBJ2-1	TGTGCCAGCAGCCCCCAAAGGAGCTCCTACAATGAGCAGTTCTTC	CASSPQRSSYNEQFF
.	TRBV9	.	TRBJ1-4	TGTGCCAGCAGCGTAGGGGGGGCGGTTAATGAAAAACTGTTTTTT	CASSVGGAVNEKLFF
.	TRBV6-6	.	TRBJ2-3	TGTGCCAGCAGTTACTCGAAACACACAGATACGCAGTATTTT	CASSYSKHTDTQYF
.	TRBV7-8	TRBD1	TRBJ1-1	TGTGCCAGCAGCTTACGGGGACAGAATGAAGCTTTCTTT	CASSLRGQNEAFF
.	TRBV30	TRBD1	TRBJ2-5	TGTGCCTGGAGTCTACAGGGGAAAGAGACCCAGTACTTC	CAWSLQGKETQYF
.	TRBV11-3	.	TRBJ1-5	TGTGCCAGCAGCTTTACATGGGATCAGCCCCAGCATTTT	CASSFTWDQPQHF
.	TRBV27	.	TRBJ1-1	TGTGCCAGCAGTTTATCAGCACAGGGAGACACTGAAGCTTTCTTT	CASSLSAQGDTEAFF
.	TRBV11-2	.	TRBJ1-1	TGTGCCAGCAGCTTAGGGGCGGTGAACACTGAAGCTTTCTTT	CASSLGAVNTEAFF
.	TRBV2	TRBD2	TRBJ2-3	TGTGCCAGCGGATCGCTAGCGGGGGGCCCTTCCACAGATACGCAGTATTTT	CASGSLAGGPSTDTQYF
.	TRBV9	.	TRBJ2-3	TGTGCCAGCAGCCCGGGGGCAGATACGCAGTATTTT	CASSPGADTQYF
.	TRBV9	.	TRBJ1-5	TGTGCCAGCAGCGTAGGAGAGCCGAATAAGGGCAAGAGCAATCAGCCCCAGCATTTT	CASSVGEPNKGKSNQPQHF
.	TRBV7-9	.	TRBJ2-7	TGTGCCAGCAGCCCCCCCTTGACAGGAGAGCTTGACGAGCAGTACTTC	CASSPPLTGELDEQYF
once	TRBV6-6	TRBD2	TRBJ2-7	TGTGCCAGCAATCACGGGGGGAGGGCCTACGAGCAGTACTTC	CASNHGGRAYEQYF
.	TRBV6-1	.	TRBJ1-5	TGTGCCAGCAGTGAAGAACCGGGGGGGGGTCAGCCCCAGCATTTT	CASSEEPGGGQPQHF
.	TRBV5-6	.	TRBJ2-1	TGTGCCAGCAGCTGGACAGCACTGCTGGACAATGAGCAGTTCTTC	CASSWTALLDNEQFF
.	TRBV5-1	.	TRBJ1-3	TGCGCCAGCAGCTTGGCTAACTCAGTTGCTGGAAACACCATATATTTT	CASSLANSVAGNTIYF
.	TRBV4-2	TRBD1	TRBJ1-2	TGTGCCAGCAGCCAAGAAACGAGGCAGGGGGAGGGTGGCTACACCTTC	CASSQETRQGEGGYTF
.	TRBV19	.	TRBJ1-4	TGTGCCAGTACTAAATCCAGAACTAATGAAAAACTGTTTTTT	CASTKSRTNEKLFF
.	TRBV18	.	TRBJ1-4	TGTGCCAGCTCACCCGCACAGGGATATAGTGAAAAACTGTTTTTT	CASSPAQGYSEKLFF
.	TRBV4-1	TRBD2	TRBJ2-1	TGCGCCAGCAGCCAAGATTGGACGGCTAGCGGTAAATACAATGAGCAGTTCTTC	CASSQDWTASGKYNEQFF
.	TRBV5-6	.	TRBJ1-2	TGTGCCAGCAGCTTGGCCCGGAAGGGGCCGGGATATGGCTACACCTTC	CASSLARKGPGYGYTF
.	TRBV9	TRBD2	TRBJ2-2	TGTGCCAGCAGCGAACTATCTAGCGGGAGGCTGTTTTTT	CASSELSSGRLFF
.	TRBV21-1	.	TRBJ1-1	TGTGCCAGCAGCAACAGGAAAGCTTTCTTT	CASSNRKAFF
.	TRBV5-1	.	TRBJ2-7	TGCGCCAGCAGCCCAGGGGACGGAACCTACGAGCAGTACTTC	CASSPGDGTYEQYF
few	TRBV7-9	.	TRBJ1-4	TGTGCCAGCAGCTTAAGGGGGACTAATGAAAAACTGTTTTTT	CASSLRGTNEKLFF
.	TRBV13	TRBD2	TRBJ2-3	TGTGCCAGCAGCTTAGGGGGACTATTAACAGATACGCAGTATTTT	CASSLGGLLTDTQYF
.	TRBV11-2	.	TRBJ1-6	TGTGCCAGCAGCGCCTACAATTCACCCCTCCACTTT	CASSAYNSPLHF
.	TRBV4-2	.	TRBJ1-1	TGTGCCAGCAGCCAAGATATTATGGACGCTGAAGCTTTCTTT	CASSQDIMDAEAFF